The following is a T cell receptor beta chain sequence with its context. Its specific antigen is unknown. No base-level quality is on record; no much larger clone is a single base apart. This specimen's time point label, per the study, means: baseline before first vaccination. Vaccinee samples came from UK trials COV001 and COV002, including a single-blind randomized controlled phase 2/3 trial of AZD1222 (ChAdOx1 nCoV-19) in healthy adults. Trial participant PBMC samples were collected at day 0 and day 28 after the second dose for TCRbeta chain sequencing. This entry is derived from a study of T cell responses to AZD1222 COVID-19 vaccine (dated by TCRdb to the early 2020s). About the full investigation: AZD1222 recipients with second doses at about 4 weeks or about 12 weeks were pooled, because spike-specific TCR depth and breadth did not differ between schedules. A total of 233 trial participants underwent TCR sequencing, of whom 207 received two doses of AZD1222 and about 25 received two doses of the MenACWY control vaccine. Trial participants were enrolled into age subgroups of 18-55, 56-69 and 70-plus years, which contained about 160, 30 and 59 TCR-sequenced participants, respectively.

The CDR3 regions of human TCRbeta chains were analyzed by immunosequencing. In the paper's pipeline: Repertoire TCRs were matched against a reference library of SARS-CoV-2-specific TCRs generated with the MIRA antigen-specificity platform. Breadth was defined as the fraction of unique TCRs that were SARS-CoV-2-associated. Depth was defined as the fraction of total T cells that were SARS-CoV-2-associated. Using the MIRA data, each spike-specific TCR was assigned both to the spike region to which the TCR was reactive and to a CD4 or CD8 class. Log10-transformed breadth and depth values were compared by one-way ANOVA with Sidak's multiple comparisons tests. TCRdb took this table from immuneACCESS and kept in-frame rearrangements with V and J called. Such tables lack part of the clones; where checked against another copy, unresolved V genes explain under half of the gap, and the rest is unexplained. D and trimming come from the DNA, and the V and J calls and clone size come from that table. Here the sample has 75,000 to 100,000 clones; roughly 88% occur a single time. In total, the top ten clones hold about 2.8% of the sample.

General study outcomes and caveats: Participants were mostly white British, with more females than males. The authors suggested clonal diversity may have been underestimated. Vaccine-associated CD4 TCRs spanned the whole spike protein, with dominant responses in regions 160-218 and 743-854. A significant rise in spike-specific TCR breadth and depth was observed after two AZD1222 doses relative to day 0 and relative to MenACWY recipients. Conclusions about previously exposed vaccinees are limited because only 6 or 7 AZD1222 recipients were SARS-CoV-2 seropositive at baseline. Because no day 14 peak-response samples were available, the repertoires could be characterized only after the peak T cell response. In the small 56-69-year group, the increase in depth fell short of significance, most likely because of low power. Reportedly, almost half of the unique spike-specific TCRs recognized epitopes lying outside the regions that are mutated in the B.1.351 and B.1.1.7 variants.

This TCR was recovered from an adult in good health. Sequenced here: peripheral blood, sampled on day 0 of AZD1222 vaccination.

The DNA sequence follows: TGTGCCATCATGGGCCGCTTGAACACTGAAGCTTTCTTT. Its protein reads: CAIMGRLNTEAFF. The sequence links TRBV10-3 to TRBJ1-1, with the D gene call left open. A distance of 9 bases separates the germline ends of V and J, which lose 7 bases and 0 bases respectively. CDR1 and CDR2 (ENHRY, SYGVKD) derive from the germline V gene. From its cysteine to its phenylalanine, the CDR3 spans 13 amino acids. The DNA shown is the 39-base CDR3, in frame from base 1.